A single sample gave rise to the 18 T cell receptor beta chains below, sequenced in a study of cytomegalovirus exposure and HLA in healthy donors. The PCR used 60 Vbeta and 13 Jbeta primers. Assay: immunoSEQ multiplex PCR; the TCRdb copy retains only in-frame clones and omits some. Of about 76,000 clones in the sample, roughly 82% are singletons; the top ten hold 12%. Sequencing was performed on PBMCs. The receptors derive from a male donor in good health and CMV-seropositive.

There are a few counts of this clone. The CDR3 reads CSEEETAYEQYF. The CDR3 DNA sequence: TGCAGCGAGGAGGAGACGGCATACGAGCAGTACTTC. This sequence joins TRBV29-1 and TRBJ2-7, with TRBD2 as a possible D gene (5 bases). This CDR3 comprises 12 residues. Trimming removed 7 bases from V and 4 bases from J, with 14 bases in between. The germline gives CDR1 SQVTM, CDR2 ANQGSEA.

The chain is built from TRBV9 and TRBJ2-1; 9 bases fit TRBD2. After removal of 3 bases from V and 7 bases from J, the junction contained 17 bases not matched to a gene. The CDR3 extends over 18 amino acids. CDR1 SGDLS and CDR2 YYNGEE come from the germline V gene. The chain's CDR3 is CASSAIPRGGRAPNEQFF. The DNA for the CDR3 is TGTGCCAGCAGCGCCATCCCCCGTGGCGGGAGGGCCCCTAATGAGCAGTTCTTC.

The V call is TRBV7-9, the J call TRBJ2-7; 9 positions match TRBD1. Germline V lookup: CDR1 SEHNR, CDR2 FQNEAQ (reference sequence). With 5 bases clipped from V and 11 bases from J, the junction kept 13 bases outside the gene matches. This CDR3 spans 14 amino acids. CDR3 DNA: TGTGCCAGCAGCCCCGGGACAGGGAATACTTGGAAGTACTTC. Translated, it gives CASSPGTGNTWKYF.

This clone was seen only a few times. V and J are TRBV6-1 and TRBJ1-3; weak D call: TRBD1 (6 bases). The CDR3 extends over 14 amino acids. The germline V gene encodes CDR1 MNHNS and CDR2 SASEGT. V shed 2 bases and J shed 5 bases, with 10 bases lying between them. The CDR3 region is CASSELTGRNTIYF. The CDR3 DNA sequence: TGTGCCAGCAGTGAACTGACAGGAAGAAACACCATATATTTT.

Comment on this clone: Compared with germline, one end of the junction differs, possibly owing to a read error. The gene calls are TRBV20-1 and TRBJ1-2; no definite D call. Germline lookup yields CDR1 DFQATT and CDR2 SNEGSKA (reference sequence). This CDR3 is 9 amino acids long. The chain's CDR3 is CSARTTDLF. In DNA form, the CDR3 reads TGCAGTGCTAGAACGACCGACTTGTTC.

The V and J genes are TRBV6-6 and TRBJ2-2, with 7 bases that match TRBD1. Germline values: CDR1 MNHNY, CDR2 SVGAGI (reference sequence). The V gene end was trimmed by 6 bases and the J gene end by 4 bases; junction bases not matched to a gene: 8. There are 15 residues in the CDR3. The CDR3 DNA reads TGTGCCAGCAGAACCGGGACAGAAATCACCGGGGAGCTGTTTTTT. It specifies CASRTGTEITGELFF.

V and J are TRBV2 and TRBJ1-5; 7 nucleotides match TRBD1. With 5 bases clipped from V and 0 bases from J, the junction kept 7 bases outside the gene matches. CDR3 size: 16 residues. In germline, CDR1 is SNHLY, CDR2 FYNNEI. The DNA of the CDR3 is TGTGCCAGCAGTACAACAGGGGCCTCTAGCAATCAGCCCCAGCATTTT. Protein: CASSTTGASSNQPQHF. Drawing the rest from reference TRBV2 and TRBJ1-5, the complete variable domain is EPEVTQTPSHQVTQMGQEVILRCVPISNHLYFYWYRQILGQKVEFLVSFYNNEISEKSEIFDDQFSVERPDGSNFTLKIRSTKLEDSAMYFCASSTTGASSNQPQHFGDGTRLSIL.

The chain combines TRBV4-2 with TRBJ1-1; a possible D gene is TRBD1 (5 bases). Trimming shortened V by 0 bases and J by 1 base, and 12 bases separated the two germline ends. Germline V gives CDR1 LGHNA, CDR2 YNFKEQ. CDR3 length: 16 residues. The CDR3 loop is CASSQDLGRANTEAFF. For the CDR3, the DNA is TGTGCCAGCAGCCAAGATCTCGGCAGGGCGAACACTGAAGCTTTCTTT.

This clone was seen only a few times. This rearrangement joins TRBV4-3 to TRBJ2-1, with a possible D match to TRBD2 (6 bases). Germline V gene data show CDR1 as LGHNA and CDR2 as YSLEER. The CDR3 runs 13 residues. V was cut by 0 bases and J by 7 bases, with 7 bases left in between. The CDR3 loop is CASSQEGGNEQFF. The CDR3 DNA sequence: TGCGCCAGCAGCCAAGAAGGAGGGAATGAGCAGTTCTTC.

The genes are TRBV19 and TRBJ2-7, with TRBD2 matching over 11 bases. J lost 2 bases, V lost 5 bases, and 5 bases had no gene match. The CDR3 covers 15 residues. Germline-derived CDR1 and CDR2 are LNHDA and SQIVND (reference sequence). CDR3 DNA: TGTGCCAGTAGTCACACTAGCGGGAGAGCCTACGAGCAGTACTTC. Its translation is CASSHTSGRAYEQYF.

This clone was seen a few times. Other nucleotide sequences in the sample specify the same CDR3. The rearrangement joins TRBV6-5 to TRBJ1-2; 7 nucleotides align to TRBD1. Looked up from germline, CDR1 is MNHEY and CDR2 is SVGAGI. The CDR3 loop spans 13 amino acids. After removal of 8 bases from V and 4 bases from J, the junction contained 7 bases not matched to a gene. CDR3 sequence reads: CASRGGLGYGYTF. The CDR3 DNA reads as TGTGCCAGCCGAGGGGGCTTAGGCTATGGCTACACCTTC.

The chain has TRBV29-1 and TRBJ2-1; the match to TRBD2 covers 7 bases. CDR1 and CDR2 (germline): SQVTM, ANQGSEA. This CDR3 contains 13 residues. J lost 8 bases, V lost 1 base, and 5 bases had no gene match. CDR3 sequence reads: CSVEGTRVYEQFF. The CDR3 DNA reads TGCAGCGTTGAAGGGACTAGGGTCTATGAGCAGTTCTTC.

The count of this clone is one. CDR3 bases: TGCGCCAGCAGCTTGGGATTGGGTGGTTCGGGGGAGACCCAGTACTTC. Residues: CASSLGLGGSGETQYF. V usage is TRBV5-1 and J usage is TRBJ2-5, with a tentative D call TRBD2 (5 bases). This CDR3 contains 16 residues. V was trimmed by 0 bases and J by 5 bases, leaving 17 bases between them. CDR1 and CDR2 (germline): SGHRS, YFSETQ.

J is TRBJ2-3 and V is TRBV6-5; TRBD1 is a possible D gene (6 bases). Germline V CDR1 and CDR2: MNHEY, SVGAGI. This CDR3 is 14 amino acids long. Between the trimmed V and J ends, which lost 0 bases and 4 bases, there was a span of 8 bases. The CDR3 coding sequence is TGTGCCAGCAGTTACTCGAGGACAGCAGATACGCAGTATTTT. This sequence encodes CASSYSRTADTQYF.

This sequence joins TRBV7-9 and TRBJ2-7, with a weak D call TRBD2 (6 bases). Germline values: CDR1 SEHNR, CDR2 FQNEAQ (reference sequence). V gave up 5 bases and J gave up 3 bases, with 17 bases separating them. The CDR3 consists of 15 residues. The CDR3 reads CASSLVAGTLYEQYF. CDR3 bases: TGTGCCAGCAGCCTGGTAGCCGGGACTCTCTACGAGCAGTACTTC.

The J gene is TRBJ2-3, the V gene TRBV4-2; TRBD2 matches at 13 bases. Germline CDR1 LGHNA, CDR2 YNFKEQ. The CDR3 is 19 amino acids. Losses at the gene ends were 5 bases for V and 5 bases for J; bases not matched to a gene: 16. CDR3 DNA: TGTGCCAGCAGCACGGCTCCCTCCGGACTAGCGGGAGTTCTAGATACGCAGTATTTT. Its translation: CASSTAPSGLAGVLDTQYF.

This clone was recorded a few times. The chain joins TRBV30 to TRBJ2-1, with D possibly matching TRBD1 (6 bases). This CDR3 is built from 14 residues. Germline-derived CDR1 and CDR2 are GTSNPN and SVGIG (reference sequence). V gave up 3 bases and J gave up 9 bases, with 18 bases separating them. CDR3 sequence: CAWRNRVRGGEQFF. Written as DNA, the CDR3 is TGTGCCTGGAGAAACAGGGTTCGTGGAGGTGAGCAGTTCTTC.

The chain joins TRBV10-3 to TRBJ1-2, with 10 bases matching TRBD1. Germline lookup yields CDR1 ENHRY and CDR2 SYGVKD. The CDR3 is made up of 15 amino acids. Trimming took 6 bases from V and 6 from J; bases not matched to a gene: 10. CDR3 loop: CAIRRGTGEYDGYTF. The DNA of the CDR3 is TGTGCCATCAGGAGAGGGACAGGGGAATACGATGGCTACACCTTC.